These 28 T cell receptor beta chains originate from one sample sequenced in a study of shared clonotypes between healthy human individuals. Assay: immunoSEQ multiplex PCR; the TCRdb copy retains only in-frame clones and omits some. This sample has approximately 1.5 million clones, with roughly 98% found just once. Input material: naive CD4+ T cells sorted from blood. Described subset: CD45RA+ positively selected. These receptors were taken from a man in his thirties or forties in good health.

This chain links TRBV6-5 with TRBJ2-1; D not resolved. The CDR3 totals 15 residues. The V end was cut by 0 bases, the J end by 9 bases, with 15 bases between. The germline gives CDR1 MNHEY, CDR2 SVGAGI. This chain's CDR3 is CASSYSMVLRGEQFF. CDR3 DNA: TGTGCCAGCAGTTACTCGATGGTCTTACGCGGTGAGCAGTTCTTC.

CDR3 sequence reads: CSPSPRNPYEQYF. Here the CDR3 DNA reads TGCAGCCCGAGCCCTAGAAACCCCTACGAGCAGTACTTC. The rearrangement uses TRBV29-1 and TRBJ2-7; unclear D gene. V was clipped by 8 bases and J by 2 bases, with 16 bases between them. Per the germline V gene, CDR1 is SQVTM and CDR2 is ANQGSEA. This CDR3 has 13 amino acids.

The chain combines TRBV7-2 with TRBJ2-7, with 9 bases identical to TRBD2. The trim removed 5 bases at V and 3 bases at J, leaving 8 bases unmatched. Germline V gene lookup returns CDR1 SGHTA and CDR2 FQGNSA. The CDR3 contains 15 residues. CDR3 nucleotides: TGTGCCAGCAGCAGCGGGCCTAGCGGGATCTACGAGCAGTACTTC. This gives the protein CASSSGPSGIYEQYF. Based on the CDR3 plus reference TRBV7-2 and TRBJ2-7, the full variable domain is GAGVSQSPSNKVTEKGKDVELRCDPISGHTALYWYRQSLGQGLEFLIYFQGNSAPDKSGLPSDRFSAERTGGSVSTLTIQRTQQEDSAVYLCASSSGPSGIYEQYFGPGTRLTVT.

The chain couples TRBV6-5 to TRBJ1-2, with TRBD1 identical over 7 bases. In germline, CDR1 is MNHEY, CDR2 SVGAGI. This CDR3 has 13 residues. V lost 6 bases and J lost 4; bases outside the gene matches: 5. CDR3 coding DNA: TGTGCCAGCAGCCCCCGACAGGGCTATGGCTACACCTTC. It codes for CASSPRQGYGYTF.

V usage is TRBV19 and J usage is TRBJ2-7; no reliable D call. The CDR3 totals 15 residues. Trimming took off 3 bases at V and 3 bases at J, with 15 bases between the two ends. Per the germline V gene, CDR1 is LNHDA and CDR2 is SQIVND (reference sequence). Written as DNA, the CDR3 is TGTGCCAGTAGTATCGCTCCATTATACAGCTACGAGCAGTACTTC. It encodes CASSIAPLYSYEQYF. Looking up the rest from reference TRBV19 and TRBJ2-7 gives the full variable domain: DGGITQSPKYLFRKEGQNVTLSCEQNLNHDAMYWYRQDPGQGLRLIYYSQIVNDFQKGDIAEGYSVSREKKESFPLTVTSAQKNPTAFYLCASSIAPLYSYEQYFGPGTRLTVT.

The rearrangement links TRBV29-1 to TRBJ2-7; 8 bases are a match to TRBD2. Unmatched junction bases numbered 9, after V lost 4 bases and J lost 7 bases. Germline V gene data show CDR1 as SQVTM and CDR2 as ANQGSEA. This CDR3 is built from 13 residues. CDR3 amino acids: CSVVVSGIDEQYF. The CDR3, as DNA: TGCAGCGTTGTTGTTAGCGGGATTGATGAGCAGTACTTC.

The rearrangement links TRBV18 to TRBJ1-2; D remains unclear. The length of the CDR3 is 14 residues. The V end was cut by 5 bases, the J end by 10 bases, with 20 bases between. Germline assignment: CDR1 KGHSH and CDR2 LQKENI. The CDR3 reads CASSLSGPSKDYTF. DNA of the CDR3: TGTGCCAGCTCATTAAGTGGACCCTCTAAGGACTACACCTTC.

J is TRBJ1-1 and V is TRBV29-1; a weak D match, TRBD1 (5 bases). V was clipped by 0 bases and J by 7 bases, with 12 bases between them. The CDR3 extends over 13 amino acids. Germline CDR1 reads SQVTM; CDR2 reads ANQGSEA. The CDR3 DNA sequence: TGCAGCGTTGAAGATCGGGTGAGGGGTGAAGCTTTCTTT. It codes for CSVEDRVRGEAFF.

This sequence joins TRBV19 and TRBJ2-1, with 9 bases that match TRBD2. Germline V lookup: CDR1 LNHDA, CDR2 SQIVND (reference sequence). J lost 8 bases, V lost 5 bases, and 10 bases had no gene match. The CDR3 runs 15 residues. The CDR3 DNA is TGTGCCAGTAGTTCGATCGAAGCGGGAGGTCATGAGCAGTTCTTC. This translates into CASSSIEAGGHEQFF.

J is TRBJ2-7 and V is TRBV7-8; D remains ambiguous. This CDR3 region has 14 residues. The V end was cut by 6 bases, the J end by 2 bases, with 14 bases between. CDR1 and CDR2 from the germline V gene are SGHVS and FQNEAQ. CDR3 sequence: CASRQGPTAYEQYF. Here the CDR3 DNA reads TGTGCCAGCAGACAAGGGCCGACGGCCTACGAGCAGTACTTC. Full variable domain (remainder filled in from reference TRBV7-8 and TRBJ2-7): GAGVSQSPRYKVAKRGQDVALRCDPISGHVSLFWYQQALGQGPEFLTYFQNEAQLDKSGLPSDRFFAERPEGSVSTLKIQRTQQEDSAVYLCASRQGPTAYEQYFGPGTRLTVT.

The chain joins TRBV5-5 to TRBJ1-2; TRBD1 agrees at 10 bases. Per germline, CDR1 SGHKS and CDR2 YYEKEE (reference sequence). The CDR3 has 15 residues. The V and J ends lost 4 bases and 4 bases, in that order; junction bases with no gene match: 7. CDR3 coding DNA: TGTGCCAGCAGCCTCCGCGACAGGGGGCTCTATGGCTACACCTTC. It translates to CASSLRDRGLYGYTF.

In the case of this clone: The sample holds other DNA sequences that translate to the same CDR3. This sequence joins TRBV5-4 and TRBJ1-4; no definite D call. The CDR3 loop spans 12 amino acids. Trimming shortened V by 1 base and J by 8 bases, and 6 bases separated the two germline ends. CDR1 is SGHNT, CDR2 YYREEE, per germline (reference sequence). This chain's CDR3 is CASSLKGEKLFF. As DNA, the CDR3 is TGTGCCAGCAGCTTGAAGGGAGAAAAACTGTTTTTT.

Details on this clone: The same CDR3 also results from other DNA sequences found in this sample. The V and J genes are TRBV7-2 and TRBJ2-1; 8 nucleotides match TRBD2. The CDR3 has 15 amino acids. J was trimmed by 0 bases and V by 5 bases; bases with no gene match: 3. Germline CDR1 reads SGHTA; CDR2 reads FQGNSA. The CDR3 is CASSIGTSSYNEQFF. As DNA, the CDR3 is TGTGCCAGCAGCATCGGGACTAGCTCCTACAATGAGCAGTTCTTC.

This clone was detected only once. This chain joins TRBV5-4 and TRBJ2-7; 9 bases align to TRBD1. CDR1 and CDR2 from the germline V gene are SGHNT and YYREEE (reference sequence). The V segment lost 4 bases and the J segment 3 bases; nucleotides outside the gene matches: 11. CDR3 length: 16 residues. CDR3 nucleotide sequence: TGTGCCAGCAGCCTGGGGAGACCGGGACAGGGCTACGAGCAGTACTTC. It codes for CASSLGRPGQGYEQYF.

This rearrangement joins TRBV11-2 to TRBJ2-1; TRBD1 matches at 7 bases. V lost 5 bases, J lost 0 bases, and 7 bases stayed unmatched. Germline V lookup: CDR1 SGHAT, CDR2 FQNNGV. The CDR3 has 16 residues. The CDR3 sequence: CASSRDGQASYNEQFF. CDR3 in DNA: TGTGCCAGCAGCCGAGACGGACAGGCCTCCTACAATGAGCAGTTCTTC.

V gene TRBV5-4 combines with J gene TRBJ2-2; a weak D match, TRBD1 (6 bases). This CDR3 has 15 amino acids. CDR1 is SGHNT and CDR2 is YYREEE in the germline V gene (reference sequence). V was shortened by 4 bases and J by 1 base, with 11 bases between the two germline ends. CDR3 amino acids: CASSRTERNTGELFF. CDR3 coding DNA: TGTGCCAGCAGCCGGACAGAACGGAACACCGGGGAGCTGTTTTTT.

This clone was seen a single time. The chain employs TRBV25-1 and TRBJ1-2; tentative D call: TRBD1 (5 bases). The V gene lost 10 bases and the J gene lost 7 bases, with 16 bases spanning the gap. The length of the CDR3 is 12 residues. Germline V gene lookup returns CDR1 MGHDK and CDR2 SYGVNS. The CDR3 nucleotides are TGTGCCACAGATAGACAGTTCGGTGGCTACACCTTC. Protein product: CATDRQFGGYTF.

V and J are TRBV9 and TRBJ2-2, with D unclear. V was pared by 7 bases and J by 6 bases, with 13 bases between. There are 13 residues in the CDR3. Germline CDR1 reads SGDLS; CDR2 reads YYNGEE. Written as DNA, the CDR3 is TGTGCCAGCGGTACGCCAACCCCCGGGGAGCTGTTTTTT. Amino acid sequence: CASGTPTPGELFF.

DNA for the CDR3: TGTGCCAGCAGCAGGGGACACAGTAACACTTACAATGAGCAGTTCTTC. Amino acid sequence: CASSRGHSNTYNEQFF. The rearrangement joins TRBV5-6 to TRBJ2-1; possibly TRBD1 for D (6 bases). Trimming pared 4 bases from V and 4 bases from J, leaving 18 bases between. Germline lookup yields CDR1 SGHDT and CDR2 YYEEEE. The CDR3 extends over 16 amino acids.

V and J are TRBV27 and TRBJ1-1, with no clear D. Germline V CDR1 and CDR2: MNHEY, SMNVEV (reference sequence). This CDR3 is 16 amino acids long. Trimming cost V 2 bases and J 0 bases, with 13 bases left between them. The DNA for the CDR3 is TGTGCCAGCAGTTTAGGATTACAGCAAATGAACACTGAAGCTTTCTTT. Protein sequence: CASSLGLQQMNTEAFF.

The CDR3 nucleotides are TGTGCCAGCAGCTTAAGGACAGGCGTAGCCAAAAACATTCAGTACTTC. Translated, it gives CASSLRTGVAKNIQYF. V and J are TRBV5-6 and TRBJ2-4, with TRBD1 identical over 7 bases. V was pared by 2 bases and J by 0 bases, with 5 bases of the junction left unmatched. The CDR3 consists of 16 residues. The germline V gene has CDR1 SGHDT and CDR2 YYEEEE.

Turning to this clone: Other DNA sequences in the same sample also yield this CDR3. V usage is TRBV5-1 and J usage is TRBJ2-3; D is uncertain. Looked up from germline, CDR1 is SGHRS and CDR2 is YFSETQ. The CDR3 totals 12 residues. V was cut by 2 bases and J by 4 bases, with 5 bases left in between. In nucleotides, the CDR3 is TGCGCCAGCAGCTTCGGTCCAGATACGCAGTATTTT. Translation gives CASSFGPDTQYF. The complete variable domain, with remaining parts taken from reference TRBV5-1 and TRBJ2-3, reads KAGVTQTPRYLIKTRGQQVTLSCSPISGHRSVSWYQQTPGQGLQFLFEYFSETQRNKGNFPGRFSGRQFSNSRSEMNVSTLELGDSALYLCASSFGPDTQYFGPGTRLTVL.

The chain carries TRBV18 and TRBJ2-3, with 11 nucleotides matching TRBD1. V dropped 6 bases and J dropped 3; count of bases not matched to a gene: 8. The germline CDR1 and CDR2 sequences are KGHSH and LQKENI. CDR3 length: 16 residues. The CDR3 loop reads CASSSGQGAWTDTQYF. CDR3 nucleotide sequence: TGTGCCAGCTCCTCCGGACAGGGGGCATGGACAGATACGCAGTATTTT.

This chain joins TRBV4-1 and TRBJ2-1; no clear D gene. Trimming removed 4 bases at V and 4 bases at J, with 8 bases between. The CDR3 totals 13 residues. CDR1 MGHRA and CDR2 YSYEKL come from the germline V gene. The CDR3 DNA sequence: TGCGCCAGCAGCCCAGACCCTTACAATGAGCAGTTCTTC. Residues: CASSPDPYNEQFF.

This chain uses TRBV19 with TRBJ2-7; D tentatively reads TRBD1 or TRBD2 (5 bases each). The germline CDR1 and CDR2 sequences are LNHDA and SQIVND (reference sequence). CDR3 length: 11 amino acids. V was cut by 8 bases and J by 3 bases, with 8 bases left in between. CDR3 nucleotide sequence: TGTGCCAGTGGGACGATCTACGAGCAGTACTTC. It translates to CASGTIYEQYF.

V is TRBV5-5 and J is TRBJ1-2, with a weak D call TRBD1 (5 bases). Germline V CDR1 and CDR2: SGHKS, YYEKEE (reference sequence). CDR3 size: 13 residues. With 1 base removed from V and 8 bases from J, the gap between germline ends came to 12 bases. CDR3 amino acids: CASSLSQGYGYTF. The CDR3, as DNA: TGTGCCAGCAGCTTGAGTCAGGGCTACGGCTACACCTTC.

CDR3 nucleotide sequence: TGTGCCAGCAGCTTATTCTCTAGCGGGGCCTACAATGAGCAGTTCTTC. This sequence encodes CASSLFSSGAYNEQFF. V gene TRBV11-2 combines with J gene TRBJ2-1; TRBD2 agrees at 9 bases. V dropped 2 bases and J dropped 2; count of bases not matched to a gene: 4. Germline CDR1 is SGHAT and CDR2 is FQNNGV. The CDR3 has 16 amino acids.

The chain carries TRBV27 and TRBJ2-3, with TRBD1 identical over 10 bases. The CDR3 is made up of 16 amino acids. J lost 6 bases, V lost 6 bases, and 12 bases had no gene match. In germline, CDR1 is MNHEY, CDR2 SMNVEV (reference sequence). CDR3 in amino acids: CASRPNLSGQGDTQYF. The CDR3 coding sequence is TGTGCCAGCAGGCCCAACTTGTCGGGACAGGGGGATACGCAGTATTTT.